These 32 T cell receptor beta chains came from one sample sequenced in a study of shared clonotypes between healthy human individuals. The table came from immunoSEQ multiplex PCR; TCRdb's copy has only in-frame clones and leaves some out. The table has about 2.3 million clones, 90% to 95% seen once. The specimen was naive CD4+ T cells from PBMCs. Subset given: CD45RA+ positively selected. The receptors were sampled from a man between 18 and 35 years old in good health. Some clones in this sample may be carry-over from other donors' samples.

This chain connects TRBV5-1 to TRBJ2-2, with unresolved D. V lost 0 bases and J 6 bases, leaving 12 bases between the germline ends. The CDR3 runs to 15 residues. Per the germline V gene, CDR1 is SGHRS and CDR2 is YFSETQ. The CDR3 region is CASSLEIAGPGELFF. As DNA, the CDR3 is TGCGCCAGCAGCTTGGAGATAGCAGGACCCGGGGAGCTGTTTTTT.

The rearrangement uses TRBV4-2 and TRBJ2-4; D call uncertain. With 4 bases removed from V and 9 bases from J, the gap between germline ends came to 13 bases. The germline CDR1 and CDR2 sequences are LGHNA and YNFKEQ. This CDR3 is built from 13 residues. CDR3 nucleotide sequence: TGTGCCAGCAGCCCCAGACCCCAGAGCATTCAGTACTTC. As protein: CASSPRPQSIQYF.

Details on this clone: This CDR3 is also generated by other DNA sequences in the sample. The chain has TRBV18 and TRBJ2-7, with D maybe TRBD2 (5 bases). This CDR3 comprises 14 residues. Germline V lookup: CDR1 KGHSH, CDR2 LQKENI. V lost 3 bases to trimming and J lost 2 bases, with 11 bases between them. In nucleotides, the CDR3 is TGTGCCAGCTCACCCCTCGCGGGCGCCTACGAGCAGTACTTC. Its protein product is CASSPLAGAYEQYF.

The rearrangement joins TRBV29-1 to TRBJ2-7; 12 nucleotides match TRBD2. After removal of 4 bases from V and 5 bases from J, the junction contained 3 bases not matched to a gene. Germline CDR1 is SQVTM and CDR2 is ANQGSEA. The CDR3 length is 13 residues. The DNA of the CDR3 is TGCAGCGTTGTTCGACTAGCGGGAGACGAGCAGTACTTC. As protein: CSVVRLAGDEQYF.

The rearrangement links TRBV7-2 to TRBJ2-1; 14 nucleotides match TRBD2. The ends lost 5 bases at V and 9 bases at J; junction bases unmatched: 12. Germline CDR1 reads SGHTA; CDR2 reads FQGNSA. CDR3 size: 17 residues. The CDR3 here is CASSKYGTSGRQSEQFF. The DNA of the CDR3 is TGTGCCAGCAGCAAATACGGGACTAGCGGGAGACAGAGTGAGCAGTTCTTC.

V usage is TRBV9 and J usage is TRBJ2-3; TRBD2 matches 12 bases. The germline V gene encodes CDR1 SGDLS and CDR2 YYNGEE. J was trimmed by 0 bases and V by 4 bases; bases with no gene match: 9. The CDR3 length is 18 residues. CDR3 in DNA: TGTGCCAGCAGCATAAACCGTGGACTAGCGGGGAGCACAGATACGCAGTATTTT. As protein: CASSINRGLAGSTDTQYF.

This chain joins TRBV19 and TRBJ1-2, with 7 positions matching TRBD1. The CDR3 extends over 14 amino acids. V shed 3 bases and J 4 bases; nucleotides not matched to a gene: 5. Looked up from germline, CDR1 is LNHDA and CDR2 is SQIVND (reference sequence). The CDR3 bases are TGTGCCAGTAGTATGGGGACAGAGATCTATGGCTACACCTTC. Its translation is CASSMGTEIYGYTF.

The V and J genes are TRBV5-1 and TRBJ2-5; 12 bases align to TRBD2. This CDR3 comprises 14 residues. J gave up 5 bases and V 4 bases, and 3 bases lay outside the gene matches. Germline CDR1 SGHRS, CDR2 YFSETQ. Here the CDR3 DNA reads TGCGCCAGCAGCCCTAGCGGGAGGGAGGAGACCCAGTACTTC. Encoded protein: CASSPSGREETQYF.

The chain employs TRBV28 and TRBJ2-7; 8 nucleotides line up with TRBD2. Looked up from germline, CDR1 is MDHEN and CDR2 is SYDVKM. V shed 5 bases and J 2 bases; nucleotides not matched to a gene: 8. The CDR3 runs to 15 residues. CDR3 sequence (DNA): TGTGCCAGCAGTCAGGCGGGGGGCCCCCCCTACGAGCAGTACTTC. Encoded protein: CASSQAGGPPYEQYF.

The chain has TRBV4-2 and TRBJ2-7, with 8 nucleotides matching TRBD2. With V trimmed by 1 base and J by 4 bases, 12 bases remained unmatched. The germline CDR1 and CDR2 sequences are LGHNA and YNFKEQ. The CDR3 has 17 residues. Written as DNA, the CDR3 is TGTGCCAGCAGCCAAGTTGAAACTAGCGGAGCGGGTTACGAGCAGTACTTC. The encoded protein is CASSQVETSGAGYEQYF.

The rearrangement links TRBV7-9 to TRBJ2-7; 8 bases fit TRBD2. Germline CDR1 is SEHNR and CDR2 is FQNEAQ (reference sequence). The CDR3 extends over 15 amino acids. V lost 5 bases and J lost 6; bases outside the gene matches: 12. The CDR3 here is CASSPPGLVGGEQYF. DNA for the CDR3: TGTGCCAGCAGCCCTCCGGGACTAGTTGGGGGCGAGCAGTACTTC.

Notes on this clone: Other nucleotide sequences from this sample produce the same CDR3. The chain employs TRBV5-1 and TRBJ2-1; 10 bases are shared with TRBD2. The CDR3 has 16 residues. J lost 7 bases, V lost 0 bases, and 7 bases had no gene match. Looked up from germline, CDR1 is SGHRS and CDR2 is YFSETQ. The CDR3 is CASSLVPSGSYNEQFF. In nucleotides, the CDR3 is TGCGCCAGCAGCTTGGTACCTAGCGGGAGTTATAATGAGCAGTTCTTC.

The chain links TRBV5-4 to TRBJ2-2; D perhaps matches TRBD2 (5 bases). The V gene lost 5 bases and the J gene lost 5 bases, with 16 bases spanning the gap. Germline V gives CDR1 SGHNT, CDR2 YYREEE (reference sequence). The CDR3 runs 15 residues. The CDR3, as DNA: TGTGCCAGCAGAGATCAGGCCAGAGGGACCGGGGAGCTGTTTTTT. Its translation: CASRDQARGTGELFF.

The chain couples TRBV7-2 to TRBJ2-1, with a tentative D call TRBD2 (6 bases). The CDR3 length is 15 residues. Germline lookup yields CDR1 SGHTA and CDR2 FQGNSA. The germline V and J ends were trimmed by 3 bases and 4 bases, with 13 bases remaining between them. In DNA form, the CDR3 reads TGTGCCAGCAGCTTCGCATGGGGGGAGTACAATGAGCAGTTCTTC. This codes for CASSFAWGEYNEQFF.

The CDR3 nucleotides read TGTGCCAGCAAGGACGGAACTAACTATGGCTACACCTTC. Residues: CASKDGTNYGYTF. The rearrangement links TRBV6-6 to TRBJ1-2, with no clear D. Germline V gives CDR1 MNHNY, CDR2 SVGAGI (reference sequence). The V end was cut by 7 bases, the J end by 0 bases, with 9 bases between. The CDR3 contains 13 residues.

This chain connects TRBV18 to TRBJ1-1; 9 bases match TRBD1. Trimming at V came to 0 bases and at J to 0 bases, leaving 2 bases not matched to a gene. This CDR3 is built from 16 residues. Looked up from germline, CDR1 is KGHSH and CDR2 is LQKENI. The CDR3 sequence is CASSPPGTGLNTEAFF. For the CDR3, the DNA is TGTGCCAGCTCACCACCCGGGACAGGGCTGAACACTGAAGCTTTCTTT. Full variable domain (remainder filled in from reference TRBV18 and TRBJ1-1): NAGVMQNPRHLVRRRGQEARLRCSPMKGHSHVYWYRQLPEEGLKFMVYLQKENIIDESGMPKERFSAEFPKEGPSILRIQQVVRGDSAAYFCASSPPGTGLNTEAFFGQGTRLTVV.

The genes are TRBV4-2 and TRBJ1-3, with unresolved D. V gave up 0 bases and J gave up 0 bases, with 9 bases separating them. The CDR3 covers 16 residues. From germline, CDR1 is LGHNA and CDR2 YNFKEQ. The CDR3: CASSQELVSSGNTIYF. CDR3 coding DNA: TGTGCCAGCAGCCAAGAACTCGTAAGCTCTGGAAACACCATATATTTT.

This sequence joins TRBV6-6 and TRBJ2-2; TRBD1 is a possible D gene (5 bases). CDR3 length equals 14 residues. Trimming took 5 bases from V and 7 from J, leaving 14 bases between them. Per germline, CDR1 MNHNY and CDR2 SVGAGI (reference sequence). The CDR3 spells CASSPHRSGGELFF. The CDR3 DNA sequence: TGTGCCAGCAGTCCCCACAGGTCGGGCGGGGAGCTGTTTTTT.

V and J are TRBV19 and TRBJ2-1; a weak D match, TRBD2 (6 bases). The germline V and J ends were trimmed by 5 bases and 6 bases, with 11 bases remaining between them. The CDR3 has 13 amino acids. Looked up from germline, CDR1 is LNHDA and CDR2 is SQIVND (reference sequence). Here the CDR3 reads CASSETSLNEQFF. The CDR3 coding sequence is TGTGCCAGTAGTGAGACTAGTCTCAATGAGCAGTTCTTC.

The genes are TRBV5-1 and TRBJ1-2; possible D gene TRBD1, 5 bases. The length of the CDR3 is 14 residues. Germline V lookup: CDR1 SGHRS, CDR2 YFSETQ. V lost 3 bases and J lost 6, with 15 bases in between. The CDR3 protein is CASSSGGGGNGYTF. In nucleotides, the CDR3 is TGCGCCAGCAGCTCCGGCGGTGGGGGGAATGGCTACACCTTC.

V usage is TRBV7-9 and J usage is TRBJ2-1; the D gene is possibly TRBD1 (6 bases). Germline V gene sequence: CDR1 SEHNR, CDR2 FQNEAQ (reference sequence). The CDR3 spans 14 residues. Trimming shortened V by 1 base and J by 4 bases, and 8 bases separated the two germline ends. The CDR3 region is CASSLEGDYNEQFF. CDR3 nucleotide sequence: TGTGCCAGCAGCTTAGAGGGGGATTACAATGAGCAGTTCTTC.

Comment on this clone: Within the sample, other DNA sequences also encode this same CDR3. The CDR3 is CSASGRETQYF. The CDR3 DNA is TGCAGTGCTAGTGGGCGTGAGACCCAGTACTTC. This chain connects TRBV20-1 to TRBJ2-5; D is unclear. The germline gives CDR1 DFQATT, CDR2 SNEGSKA (reference sequence). The CDR3 runs to 11 residues. V lost 3 bases and J lost 5, with 7 bases in between.

The chain joins TRBV29-1 to TRBJ1-1; D gene ambiguous. V dropped 8 bases and J dropped 0 bases, with 13 bases sitting between them. Germline CDR1 is SQVTM and CDR2 is ANQGSEA. This CDR3 contains 13 residues. The CDR3, as DNA: TGCAGCCCCGCTAAGGGTTTGAACACTGAAGCTTTCTTT. As protein: CSPAKGLNTEAFF.

The chain joins TRBV30 to TRBJ2-1, with a weak D call TRBD2 (5 bases). V was shortened by 2 bases and J by 6 bases, with 11 bases between the two germline ends. The CDR3 is 13 amino acids. Germline CDR1 reads GTSNPN; CDR2 reads SVGIG (reference sequence). The CDR3 sequence is CAWSSGISNEQFF. Here the CDR3 DNA reads TGTGCCTGGAGTTCGGGAATCAGCAATGAGCAGTTCTTC.

The table lists this clone with a count of one. The chain employs TRBV5-1 and TRBJ2-1; TRBD1 matches 7 bases. V lost 0 bases to trimming and J lost 4 bases; unmatched junction nucleotides: 7. The CDR3 is 16 amino acids. Germline loops: CDR1 SGHRS, CDR2 YFSETQ. The CDR3 sequence: CASSLERGRGYNEQFF. The CDR3 nucleotides read TGCGCCAGCAGCTTGGAAAGGGGGCGTGGGTACAATGAGCAGTTCTTC.

This chain uses TRBV18 with TRBJ1-1; D remains unclear. CDR3 size: 16 residues. Germline-derived CDR1 and CDR2 are KGHSH and LQKENI. V was shortened by 4 bases and J by 0 bases, with 15 bases between the two germline ends. DNA of the CDR3: TGTGCCAGCTCACGGTCGGGCGCCAACATGAACACTGAAGCTTTCTTT. Protein: CASSRSGANMNTEAFF.

The chain is built from TRBV5-4 and TRBJ2-1; the match to TRBD2 covers 11 bases. The CDR3 has 15 amino acids. With 4 bases clipped from V and 8 bases from J, the junction kept 8 bases outside the gene matches. The germline V gene encodes CDR1 SGHNT and CDR2 YYREEE (reference sequence). CDR3 in amino acids: CASSPTSGSLYEQFF. CDR3 nucleotides: TGTGCCAGCAGCCCAACTAGCGGGAGTCTTTATGAGCAGTTCTTC.

The chain recombines TRBV30 with TRBJ1-5, with D unclear. V was clipped by 6 bases and J by 0 bases, with 12 bases between them. Germline assignment: CDR1 GTSNPN and CDR2 SVGIG (reference sequence). The CDR3 runs to 14 residues. CDR3 in DNA: TGTGCCTGCCAGAGCTCTTATAGCAATCAGCCCCAGCATTTT. Protein product: CACQSSYSNQPQHF.

The V and J genes are TRBV12-2 and TRBJ2-1. TRBV12-2 is an annotated pseudogene. The CDR3 runs to 16 residues. Here the CDR3 DNA reads TGTGCAAGTCGCTTAGACCACACGAGCTCCTACAATGAGCAGTTCTTC. Translated, it gives CASRLDHTSSYNEQFF.

The chain recombines TRBV10-1 with TRBJ2-5; maybe TRBD1 (5 bases). The assigned J gene may be wrong: the sequence end matches TRBJ2-7 better. CDR1 is WNHNN and CDR2 is SYGVQD in the germline V gene (reference sequence). The CDR3 runs 13 residues. The CDR3 reads CASSESGPYEQYF. CDR3 nucleotide sequence: TGCGCCAGCAGTGAATCAGGGCCCTACGAGCAGTACTTC.

The genes are TRBV4-1 and TRBJ1-4, with D maybe TRBD1 (5 bases). This CDR3 is built from 16 residues. The germline V and J ends were trimmed by 0 bases and 0 bases, with 8 bases remaining between them. Germline CDR1 and CDR2: MGHRA and YSYEKL. Written as DNA, the CDR3 is TGCGCCAGCAGCCAAGATCAGGGAGCAACTAATGAAAAACTGTTTTTT. Its translation is CASSQDQGATNEKLFF.

Comments on this clone: Other DNA sequences in this sample translate to the same CDR3. The chain carries TRBV9 and TRBJ2-5; TRBD1 or TRBD2 may be the D gene (6 bases each). The V and J ends lost 0 bases and 2 bases respectively, with 8 bases between them. CDR3 length equals 14 residues. CDR1 SGDLS and CDR2 YYNGEE come from the germline V gene. The CDR3 region is CASSVGGAQETQYF. CDR3 nucleotides: TGTGCCAGCAGCGTAGGGGGGGCACAAGAGACCCAGTACTTC.